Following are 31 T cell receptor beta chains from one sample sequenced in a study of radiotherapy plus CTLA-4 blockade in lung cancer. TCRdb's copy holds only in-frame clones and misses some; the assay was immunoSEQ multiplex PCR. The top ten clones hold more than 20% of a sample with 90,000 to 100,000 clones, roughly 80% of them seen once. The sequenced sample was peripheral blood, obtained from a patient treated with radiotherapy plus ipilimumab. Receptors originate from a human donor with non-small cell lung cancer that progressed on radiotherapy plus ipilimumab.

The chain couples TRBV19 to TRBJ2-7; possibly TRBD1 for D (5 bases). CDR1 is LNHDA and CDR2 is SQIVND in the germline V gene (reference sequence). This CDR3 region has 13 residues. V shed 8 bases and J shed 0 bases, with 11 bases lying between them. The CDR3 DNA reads TGTGCCAGTTCTAAGGGGTTCTCCTACGAGCAGTACTTC. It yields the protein CASSKGFSYEQYF.

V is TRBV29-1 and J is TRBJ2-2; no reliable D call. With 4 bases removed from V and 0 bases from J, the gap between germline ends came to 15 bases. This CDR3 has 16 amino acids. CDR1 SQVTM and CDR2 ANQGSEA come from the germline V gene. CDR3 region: CSVVVGQKANTGELFF. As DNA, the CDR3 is TGCAGCGTTGTAGTAGGTCAGAAAGCGAACACCGGGGAGCTGTTTTTT.

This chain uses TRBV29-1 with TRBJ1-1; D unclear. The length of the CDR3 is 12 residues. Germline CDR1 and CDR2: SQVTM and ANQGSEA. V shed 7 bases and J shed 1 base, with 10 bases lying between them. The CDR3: CSALGQNTEAFF. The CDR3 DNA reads TGCAGCGCACTGGGCCAGAACACTGAAGCTTTCTTT.

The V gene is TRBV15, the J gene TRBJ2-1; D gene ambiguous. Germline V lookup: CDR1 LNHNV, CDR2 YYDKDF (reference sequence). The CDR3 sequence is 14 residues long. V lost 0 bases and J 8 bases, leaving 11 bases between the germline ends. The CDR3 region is CATSRDRIGDEQFF. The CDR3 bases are TGTGCCACCAGCAGAGATCGAATCGGAGATGAGCAGTTCTTC.

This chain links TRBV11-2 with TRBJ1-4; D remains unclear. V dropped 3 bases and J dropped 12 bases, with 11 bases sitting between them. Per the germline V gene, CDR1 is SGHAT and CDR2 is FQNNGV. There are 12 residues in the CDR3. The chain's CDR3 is CASSFEGLELFF. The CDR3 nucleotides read TGTGCCAGCAGCTTTGAGGGTCTTGAACTGTTTTTT. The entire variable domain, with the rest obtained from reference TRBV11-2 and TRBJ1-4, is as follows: EAGVAQSPRYKIIEKRQSVAFWCNPISGHATLYWYQQILGQGPKLLIQFQNNGVVDDSQLPKDRFSAERLKGVDSTLKIQPAKLEDSAVYLCASSFEGLELFFGSGTQLSVL.

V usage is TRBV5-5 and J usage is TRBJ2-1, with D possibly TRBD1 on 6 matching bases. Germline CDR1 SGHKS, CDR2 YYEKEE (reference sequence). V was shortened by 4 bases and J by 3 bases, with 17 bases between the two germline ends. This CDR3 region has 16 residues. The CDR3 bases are TGTGCCAGCAGCCCGTTACTCGGGACAAACTACAATGAGCAGTTCTTC. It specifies CASSPLLGTNYNEQFF.

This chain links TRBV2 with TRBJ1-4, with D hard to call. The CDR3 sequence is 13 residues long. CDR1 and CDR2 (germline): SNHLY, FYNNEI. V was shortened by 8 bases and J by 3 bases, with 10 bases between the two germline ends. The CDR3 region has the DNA TGTGCCAGCGGGTTTAAACCTAATGAAAAACTGTTTTTT. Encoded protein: CASGFKPNEKLFF.

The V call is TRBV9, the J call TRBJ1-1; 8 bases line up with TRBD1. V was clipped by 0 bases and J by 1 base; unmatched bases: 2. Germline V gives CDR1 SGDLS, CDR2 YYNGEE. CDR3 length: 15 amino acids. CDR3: CASSVEGQGNTEAFF. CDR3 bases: TGTGCCAGCAGCGTAGAAGGACAGGGGAACACTGAAGCTTTCTTT. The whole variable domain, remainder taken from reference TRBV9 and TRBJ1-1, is DSGVTQTPKHLITATGQRVTLRCSPRSGDLSVYWYQQSLDQGLQFLIQYYNGEERAKGNILERFSAQQFPDLHSELNLSSLELGDSALYFCASSVEGQGNTEAFFGQGTRLTVV.

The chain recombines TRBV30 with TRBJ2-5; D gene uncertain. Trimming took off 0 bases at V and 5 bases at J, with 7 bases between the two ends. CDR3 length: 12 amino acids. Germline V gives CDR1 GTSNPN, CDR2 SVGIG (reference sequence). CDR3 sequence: CAWSVGPETQYF. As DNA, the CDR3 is TGTGCCTGGAGTGTTGGTCCGGAGACCCAGTACTTC. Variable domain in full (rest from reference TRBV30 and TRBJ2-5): SQTIHQWPATLVQPVGSPLSLECTVEGTSNPNLYWYRQAAGRGLQLLFYSVGIGQISSEVPQNLSASRPQDRQFILSSKKLLLSDSGFYLCAWSVGPETQYFGPGTRLLVL.

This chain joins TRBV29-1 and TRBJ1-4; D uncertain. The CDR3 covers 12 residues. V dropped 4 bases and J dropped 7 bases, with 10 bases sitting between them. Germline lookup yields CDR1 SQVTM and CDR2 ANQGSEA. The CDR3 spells CSVGAVGEKLFF. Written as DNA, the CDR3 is TGCAGCGTTGGGGCGGTGGGTGAAAAACTGTTTTTT. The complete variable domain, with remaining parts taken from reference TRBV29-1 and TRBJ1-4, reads SAVISQKPSRDICQRGTSLTIQCQVDSQVTMMFWYRQQPGQSLTLIATANQGSEATYESGFVIDKFPISRPNLTFSTLTVSNMSPEDSSIYLCSVGAVGEKLFFGSGTQLSVL.

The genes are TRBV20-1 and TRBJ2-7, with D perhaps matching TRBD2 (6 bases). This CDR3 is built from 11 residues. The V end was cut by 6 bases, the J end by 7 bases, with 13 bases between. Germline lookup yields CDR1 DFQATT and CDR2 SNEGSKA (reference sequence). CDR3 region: CSALLADEQYV. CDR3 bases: TGCAGTGCCCTACTAGCAGATGAGCAGTACGTC.

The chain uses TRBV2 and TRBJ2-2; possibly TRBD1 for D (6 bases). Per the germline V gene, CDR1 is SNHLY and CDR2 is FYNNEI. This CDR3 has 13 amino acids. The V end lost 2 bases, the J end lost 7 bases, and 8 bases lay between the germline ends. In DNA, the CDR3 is TGTGCCAGCAGTGAATACAGGGTCGGGGAGCTGTTTTTT. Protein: CASSEYRVGELFF.

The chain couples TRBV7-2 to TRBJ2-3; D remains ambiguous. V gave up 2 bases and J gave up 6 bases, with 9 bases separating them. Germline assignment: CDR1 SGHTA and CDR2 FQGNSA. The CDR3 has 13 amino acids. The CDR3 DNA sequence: TGTGCCAGCAGCTTAATCGGAATCGATACGCAGTATTTT. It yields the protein CASSLIGIDTQYF.

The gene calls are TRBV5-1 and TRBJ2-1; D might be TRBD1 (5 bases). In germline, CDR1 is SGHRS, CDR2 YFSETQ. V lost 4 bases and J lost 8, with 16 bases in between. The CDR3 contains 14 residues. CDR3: CASSLQPLGDEQFF. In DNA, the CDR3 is TGCGCCAGCAGCCTCCAGCCCCTAGGGGATGAGCAGTTCTTC.

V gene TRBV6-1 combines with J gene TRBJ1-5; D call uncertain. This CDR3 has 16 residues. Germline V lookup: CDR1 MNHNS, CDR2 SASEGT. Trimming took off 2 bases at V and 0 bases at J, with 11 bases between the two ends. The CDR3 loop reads CASSEIRLLSNQPQHF. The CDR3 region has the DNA TGTGCCAGCAGTGAAATCAGGCTCCTTAGCAATCAGCCCCAGCATTTT.

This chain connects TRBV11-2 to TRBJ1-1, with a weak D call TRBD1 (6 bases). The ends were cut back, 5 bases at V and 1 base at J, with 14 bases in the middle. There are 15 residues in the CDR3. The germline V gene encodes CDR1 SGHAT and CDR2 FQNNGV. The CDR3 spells CASSRPPGQNTEAFF. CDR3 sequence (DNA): TGTGCCAGCAGCAGACCCCCGGGACAGAACACTGAAGCTTTCTTT. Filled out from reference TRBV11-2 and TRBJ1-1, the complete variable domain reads EAGVAQSPRYKIIEKRQSVAFWCNPISGHATLYWYQQILGQGPKLLIQFQNNGVVDDSQLPKDRFSAERLKGVDSTLKIQPAKLEDSAVYLCASSRPPGQNTEAFFGQGTRLTVV.

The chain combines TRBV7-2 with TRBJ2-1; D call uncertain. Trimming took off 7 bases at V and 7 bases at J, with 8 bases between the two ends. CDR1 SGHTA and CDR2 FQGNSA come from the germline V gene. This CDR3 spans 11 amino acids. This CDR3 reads CASTTPNEQFF. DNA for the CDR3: TGTGCCAGCACCACTCCGAATGAGCAGTTCTTC.

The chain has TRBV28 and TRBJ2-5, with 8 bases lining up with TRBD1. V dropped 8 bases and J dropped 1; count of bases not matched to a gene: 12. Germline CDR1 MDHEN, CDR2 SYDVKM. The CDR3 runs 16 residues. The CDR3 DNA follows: TGTGCCAGCTCCCCCGCCAGGGGGCTGTCCCAAGAGACCCAGTACTTC. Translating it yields CASSPARGLSQETQYF.

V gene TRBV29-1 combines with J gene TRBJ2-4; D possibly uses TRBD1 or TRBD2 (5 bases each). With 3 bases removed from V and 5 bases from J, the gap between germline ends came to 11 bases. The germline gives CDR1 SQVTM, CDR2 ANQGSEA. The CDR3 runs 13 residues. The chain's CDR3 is CSVEPGRENIQYF. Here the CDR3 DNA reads TGCAGCGTTGAGCCAGGGCGGGAAAACATTCAGTACTTC.

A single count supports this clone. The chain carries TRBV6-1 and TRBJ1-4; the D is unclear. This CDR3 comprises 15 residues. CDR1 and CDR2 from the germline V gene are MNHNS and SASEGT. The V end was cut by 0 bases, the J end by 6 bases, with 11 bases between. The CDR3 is CASSEAWRNDEKLFF. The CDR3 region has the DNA TGTGCCAGCAGTGAAGCCTGGAGGAATGATGAAAAACTGTTTTTT.

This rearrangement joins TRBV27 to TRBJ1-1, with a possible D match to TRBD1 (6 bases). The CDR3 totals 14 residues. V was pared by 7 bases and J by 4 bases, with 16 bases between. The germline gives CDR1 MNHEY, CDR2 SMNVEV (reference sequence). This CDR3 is CASTSLDRPTEAFF. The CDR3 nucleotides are TGTGCCAGCACGTCCCTCGACAGGCCCACTGAAGCTTTCTTT.

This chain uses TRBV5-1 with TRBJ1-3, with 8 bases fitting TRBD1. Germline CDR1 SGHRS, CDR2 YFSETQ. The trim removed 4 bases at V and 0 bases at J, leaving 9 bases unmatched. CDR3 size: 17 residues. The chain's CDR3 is CASSPVGQGSSGNTIYF. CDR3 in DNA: TGCGCCAGCAGCCCGGTAGGACAGGGAAGCTCTGGAAACACCATATATTTT.

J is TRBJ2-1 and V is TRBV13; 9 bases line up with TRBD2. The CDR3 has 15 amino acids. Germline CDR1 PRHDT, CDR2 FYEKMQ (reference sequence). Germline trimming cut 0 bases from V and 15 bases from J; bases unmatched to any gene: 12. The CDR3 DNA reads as TGTGCCAGCAGCTTAGGTGGGACTAGCCCACCGGGAGGGTTCTTC. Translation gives CASSLGGTSPPGGFF.

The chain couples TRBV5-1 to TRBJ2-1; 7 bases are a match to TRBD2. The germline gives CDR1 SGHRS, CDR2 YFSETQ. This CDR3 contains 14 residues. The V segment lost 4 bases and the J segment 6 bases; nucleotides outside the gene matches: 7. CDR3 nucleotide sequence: TGCGCCAGCAGCCTCGGTGCTAGCGGCAATGAGCAGTTCTTC. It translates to CASSLGASGNEQFF.

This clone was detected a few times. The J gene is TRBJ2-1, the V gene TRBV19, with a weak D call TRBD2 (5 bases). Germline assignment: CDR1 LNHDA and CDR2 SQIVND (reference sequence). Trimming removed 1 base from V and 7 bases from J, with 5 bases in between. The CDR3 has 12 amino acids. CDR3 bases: TGTGCCAGTAGTATAGGGACTAATGAGCAGTTCTTC. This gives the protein CASSIGTNEQFF.

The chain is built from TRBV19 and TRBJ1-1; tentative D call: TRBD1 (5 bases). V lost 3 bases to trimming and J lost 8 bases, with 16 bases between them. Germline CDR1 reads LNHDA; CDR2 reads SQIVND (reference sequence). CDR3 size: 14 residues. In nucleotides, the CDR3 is TGTGCCAGTAGTATTCTCCCAGGGTATGCAGAAGCTTTCTTT. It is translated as CASSILPGYAEAFF.

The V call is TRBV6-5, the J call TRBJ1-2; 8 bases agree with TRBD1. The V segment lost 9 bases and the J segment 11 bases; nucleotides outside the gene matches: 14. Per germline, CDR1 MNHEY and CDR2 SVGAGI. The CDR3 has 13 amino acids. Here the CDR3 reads CASFPGTGFGYTF. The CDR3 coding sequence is TGTGCCAGTTTCCCCGGGACAGGCTTTGGGTACACCTTC.

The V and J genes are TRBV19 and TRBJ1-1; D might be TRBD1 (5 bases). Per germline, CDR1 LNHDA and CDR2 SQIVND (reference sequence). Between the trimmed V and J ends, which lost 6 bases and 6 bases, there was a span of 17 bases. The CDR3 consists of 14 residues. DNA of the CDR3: TGTGCCAGTAGAGAATTACAGGAAGGCGCTGAAGCTTTCTTT. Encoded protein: CASRELQEGAEAFF.

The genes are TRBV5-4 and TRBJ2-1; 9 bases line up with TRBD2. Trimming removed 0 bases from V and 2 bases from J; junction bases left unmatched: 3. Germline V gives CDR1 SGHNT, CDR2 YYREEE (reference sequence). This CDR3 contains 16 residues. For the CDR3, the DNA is TGTGCCAGCAGCTTGGGGGCGGGAGGGACCTACAATGAGCAGTTCTTC. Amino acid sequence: CASSLGAGGTYNEQFF.

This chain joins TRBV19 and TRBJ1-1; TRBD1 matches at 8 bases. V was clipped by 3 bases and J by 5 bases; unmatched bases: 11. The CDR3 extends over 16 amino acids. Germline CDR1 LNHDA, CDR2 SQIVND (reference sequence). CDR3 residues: CASSIGQGGHGTEAFF. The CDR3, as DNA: TGTGCCAGTAGTATCGGACAGGGCGGGCATGGAACTGAAGCTTTCTTT.

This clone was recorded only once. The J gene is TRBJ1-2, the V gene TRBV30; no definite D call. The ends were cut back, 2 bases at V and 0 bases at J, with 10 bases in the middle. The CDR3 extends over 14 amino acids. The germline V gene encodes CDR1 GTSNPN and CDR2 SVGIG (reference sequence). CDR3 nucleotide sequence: TGTGCCTGGAGTCTGGACCGAACTAACTATGGCTACACCTTC. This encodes CAWSLDRTNYGYTF.